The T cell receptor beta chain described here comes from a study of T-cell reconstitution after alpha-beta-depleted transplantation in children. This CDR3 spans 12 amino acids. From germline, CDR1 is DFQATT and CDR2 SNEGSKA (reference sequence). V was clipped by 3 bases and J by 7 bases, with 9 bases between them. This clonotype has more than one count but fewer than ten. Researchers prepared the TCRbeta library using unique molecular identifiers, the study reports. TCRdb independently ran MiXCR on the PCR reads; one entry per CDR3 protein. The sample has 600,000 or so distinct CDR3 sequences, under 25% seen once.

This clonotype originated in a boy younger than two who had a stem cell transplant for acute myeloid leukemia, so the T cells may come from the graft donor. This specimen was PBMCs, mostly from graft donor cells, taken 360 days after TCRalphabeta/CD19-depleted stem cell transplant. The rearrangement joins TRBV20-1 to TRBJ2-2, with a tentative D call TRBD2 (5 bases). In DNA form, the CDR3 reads TGCAGTGCTAGGCGGGCAGGCGGGGAGCTGTTTTTT. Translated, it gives CSARRAGGELFF.